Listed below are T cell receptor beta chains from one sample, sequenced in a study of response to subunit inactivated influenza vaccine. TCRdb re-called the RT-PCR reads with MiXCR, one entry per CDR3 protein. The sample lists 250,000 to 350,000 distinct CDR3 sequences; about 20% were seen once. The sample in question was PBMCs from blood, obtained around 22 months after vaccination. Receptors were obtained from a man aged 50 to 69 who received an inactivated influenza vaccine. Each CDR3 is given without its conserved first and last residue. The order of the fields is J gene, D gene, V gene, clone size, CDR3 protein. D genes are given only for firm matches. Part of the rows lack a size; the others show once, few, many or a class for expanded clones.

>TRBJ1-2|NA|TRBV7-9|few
ASSLPTKNYGYT
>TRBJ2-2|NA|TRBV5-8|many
ASSYYPTGELF
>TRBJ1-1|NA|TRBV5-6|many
ASSLVRLGTEAF
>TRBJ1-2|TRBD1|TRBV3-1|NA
ASSQRTGGHYGYT
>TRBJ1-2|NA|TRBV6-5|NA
ASSYSFGKNYGYT
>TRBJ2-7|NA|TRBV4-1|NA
ASSQDAPDSAYEQY
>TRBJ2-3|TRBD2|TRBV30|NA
AWSVGGRSTDTQY
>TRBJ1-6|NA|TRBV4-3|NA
ASSQDLYSYNSPLH
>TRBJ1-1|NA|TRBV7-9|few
ASSSLGATEAF
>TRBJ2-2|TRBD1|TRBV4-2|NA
ASSQDLQGAIAGELF
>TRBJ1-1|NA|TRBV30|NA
ASAPGTSNTEAF
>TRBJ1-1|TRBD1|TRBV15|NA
ATSFAQGAGTEAF
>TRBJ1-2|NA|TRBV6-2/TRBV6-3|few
ASGGFDYGYT
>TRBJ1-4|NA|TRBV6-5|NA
ASSYDSTNEKLF
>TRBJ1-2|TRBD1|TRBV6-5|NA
ASSSGQGAWGGYT
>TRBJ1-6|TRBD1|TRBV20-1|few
SALPGQGVPYNSPLH
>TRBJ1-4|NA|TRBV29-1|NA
SVEAQGEKLF
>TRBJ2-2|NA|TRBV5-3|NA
ARSLRSDGLRRGDTNTGELF
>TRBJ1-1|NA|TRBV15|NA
ATSTPRQMNTEAF
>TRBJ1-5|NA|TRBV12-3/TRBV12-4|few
ASSHGTDYSNQPQH
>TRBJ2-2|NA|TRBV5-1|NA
ASSRDSNTGELF
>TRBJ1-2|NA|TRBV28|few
ASTRPPIYGYT
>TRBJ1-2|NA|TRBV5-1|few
ASSVGGRGYGYT
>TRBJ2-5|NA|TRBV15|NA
ATSRAPGAKETQY
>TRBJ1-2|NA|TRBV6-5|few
ASRGAGEGGYT
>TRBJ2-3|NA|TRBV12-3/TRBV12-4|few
ASSSYSTDTQY
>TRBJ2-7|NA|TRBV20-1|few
SARESSLSSYEQY
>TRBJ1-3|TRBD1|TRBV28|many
ASSLVGTASGNTIY
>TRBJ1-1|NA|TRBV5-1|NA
ASSETDDTEAF
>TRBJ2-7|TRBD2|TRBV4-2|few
ASSQDVAGTYEQY
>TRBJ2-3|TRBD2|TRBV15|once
ATSRGERDTDTQY
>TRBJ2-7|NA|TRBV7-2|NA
ASSRLGTSYEQY
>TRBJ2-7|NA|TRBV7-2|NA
ASRRQATGYEQY
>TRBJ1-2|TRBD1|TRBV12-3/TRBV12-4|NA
ASRSTGFSFGYT
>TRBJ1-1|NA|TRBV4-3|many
ASSLRGKLDTEAF
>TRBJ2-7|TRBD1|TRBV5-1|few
ASSLVGGQSFYEQY
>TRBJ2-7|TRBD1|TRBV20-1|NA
SAPTDRVYEQY
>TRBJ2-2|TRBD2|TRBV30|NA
ACYSGGYTGELF
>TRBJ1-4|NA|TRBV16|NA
ASSQSGGAQAPHTTNEKLF
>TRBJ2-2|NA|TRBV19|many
ASSRWSGELF
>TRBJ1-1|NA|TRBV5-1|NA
ASRPQTNRGDTEAF
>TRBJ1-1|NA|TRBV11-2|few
ASSFVQPPWPFTEAF
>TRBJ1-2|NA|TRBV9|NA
ASSARTGGYT
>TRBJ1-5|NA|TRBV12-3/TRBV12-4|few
ASTGGLQPQH
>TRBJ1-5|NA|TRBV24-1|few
ATSDGAVNQPQH
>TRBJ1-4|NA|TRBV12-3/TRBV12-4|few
ASSLLGRTNEKLF
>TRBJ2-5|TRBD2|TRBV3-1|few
ASSQRMTSGTVTQY
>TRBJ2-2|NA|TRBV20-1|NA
SARDLGGRLSGELF
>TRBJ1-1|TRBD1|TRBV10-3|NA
AISGTGNTEAF
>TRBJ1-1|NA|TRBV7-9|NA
ASRFNREREAF
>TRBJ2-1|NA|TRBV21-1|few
ASSTDLVGNEQF
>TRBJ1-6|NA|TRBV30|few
AWMDGGSYNSPLH
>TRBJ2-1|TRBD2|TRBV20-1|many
SASDFGPSGIYNEQF
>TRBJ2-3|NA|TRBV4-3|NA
ASSQDNPVGVTDTQY
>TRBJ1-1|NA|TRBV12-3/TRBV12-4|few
ASRDSRNTEAF
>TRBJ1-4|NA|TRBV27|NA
ASTNEIGKLF